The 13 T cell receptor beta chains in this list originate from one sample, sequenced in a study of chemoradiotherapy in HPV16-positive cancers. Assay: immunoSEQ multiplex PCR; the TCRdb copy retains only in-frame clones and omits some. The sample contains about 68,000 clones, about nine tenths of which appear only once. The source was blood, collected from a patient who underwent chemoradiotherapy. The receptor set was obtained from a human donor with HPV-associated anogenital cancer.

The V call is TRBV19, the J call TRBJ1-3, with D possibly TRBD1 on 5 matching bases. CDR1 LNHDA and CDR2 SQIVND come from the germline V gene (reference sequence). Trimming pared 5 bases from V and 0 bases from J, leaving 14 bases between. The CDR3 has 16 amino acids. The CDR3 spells CASSPGGEFSGNTIYF. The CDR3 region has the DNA TGTGCCAGTAGTCCTGGGGGGGAGTTCTCTGGAAACACCATATATTTT.

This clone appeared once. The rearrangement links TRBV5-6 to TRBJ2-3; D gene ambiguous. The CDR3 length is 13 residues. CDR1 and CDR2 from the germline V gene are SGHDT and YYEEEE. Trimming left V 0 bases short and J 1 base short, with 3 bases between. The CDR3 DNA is TGTGCCAGCAGCTTGGGCCGCACAGATACGCAGTATTTT. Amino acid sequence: CASSLGRTDTQYF.

The CDR3 sequence: CASSPGSYNSPLHF. The CDR3 DNA reads as TGTGCCAGCAGCCCGGGCTCCTATAATTCACCCCTCCACTTT. This chain joins TRBV7-9 and TRBJ1-6, with unresolved D. This CDR3 comprises 14 residues. Trimming shortened V by 5 bases and J by 0 bases, and 5 bases separated the two germline ends. CDR1 is SEHNR, CDR2 FQNEAQ, per germline (reference sequence).

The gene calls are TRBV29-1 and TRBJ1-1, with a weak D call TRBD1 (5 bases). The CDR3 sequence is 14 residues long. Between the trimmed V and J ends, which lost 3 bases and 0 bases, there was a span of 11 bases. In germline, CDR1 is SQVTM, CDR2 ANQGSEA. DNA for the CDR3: TGCAGCGTTGACCCGACAGATATGAACACTGAAGCTTTCTTT. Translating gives CSVDPTDMNTEAFF.

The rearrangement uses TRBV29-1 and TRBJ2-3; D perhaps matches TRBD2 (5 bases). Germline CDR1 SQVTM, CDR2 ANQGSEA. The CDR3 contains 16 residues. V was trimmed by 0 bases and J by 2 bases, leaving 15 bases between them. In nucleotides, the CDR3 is TGCAGCGTTGAAGATCGATTAGCGACAAACACAGATACGCAGTATTTT. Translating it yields CSVEDRLATNTDTQYF.

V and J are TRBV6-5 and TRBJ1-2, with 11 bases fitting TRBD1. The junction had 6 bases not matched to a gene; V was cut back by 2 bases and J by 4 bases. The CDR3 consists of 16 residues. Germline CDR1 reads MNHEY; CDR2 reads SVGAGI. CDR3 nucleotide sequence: TGTGCCAGCAGTTACCAAGGACAGGGGGCCACCTATGGCTACACCTTC. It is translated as CASSYQGQGATYGYTF.

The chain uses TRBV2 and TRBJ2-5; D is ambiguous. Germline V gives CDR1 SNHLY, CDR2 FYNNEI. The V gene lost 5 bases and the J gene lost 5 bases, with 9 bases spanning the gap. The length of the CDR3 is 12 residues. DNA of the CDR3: TGTGCCAGCAGTATTAGGAAGGAGACCCAGTACTTC. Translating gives CASSIRKETQYF.

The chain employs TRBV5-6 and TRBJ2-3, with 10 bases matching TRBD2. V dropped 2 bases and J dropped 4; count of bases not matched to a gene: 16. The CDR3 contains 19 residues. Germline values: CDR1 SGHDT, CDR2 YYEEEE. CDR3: CASSFQPALAGVGADTQYF. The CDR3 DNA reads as TGTGCCAGCAGCTTCCAACCCGCCCTAGCGGGGGTTGGGGCAGATACGCAGTATTTT.

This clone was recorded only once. The chain's CDR3 is CASSARTNNEQFF. The CDR3 DNA sequence: TGTGCCAGCAGCGCCCGGACGAACAATGAGCAGTTCTTC. The chain carries TRBV7-3 and TRBJ2-1, with D unclear. V gave up 5 bases and J gave up 5 bases, with 10 bases separating them. The CDR3 is 13 amino acids. CDR1 and CDR2 from the germline V gene are SGHTA and FQGTGA.

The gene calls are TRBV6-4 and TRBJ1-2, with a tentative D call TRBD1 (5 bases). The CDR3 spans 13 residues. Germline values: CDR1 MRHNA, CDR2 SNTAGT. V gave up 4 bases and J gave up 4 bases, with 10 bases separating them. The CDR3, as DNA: TGTGCCAGCAGTGCGGGGGGAGGCTATGGCTACACCTTC. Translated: CASSAGGGYGYTF.

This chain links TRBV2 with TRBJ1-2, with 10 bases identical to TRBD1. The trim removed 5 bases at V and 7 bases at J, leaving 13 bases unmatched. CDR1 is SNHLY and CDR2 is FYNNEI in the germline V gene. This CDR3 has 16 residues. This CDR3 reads CASSSQAGDRGSGYTF. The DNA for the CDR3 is TGTGCCAGCAGTTCCCAGGCGGGGGACAGGGGATCTGGCTACACCTTC. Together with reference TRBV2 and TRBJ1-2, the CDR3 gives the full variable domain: EPEVTQTPSHQVTQMGQEVILRCVPISNHLYFYWYRQILGQKVEFLVSFYNNEISEKSEIFDDQFSVERPDGSNFTLKIRSTKLEDSAMYFCASSSQAGDRGSGYTFGSGTRLTVV.

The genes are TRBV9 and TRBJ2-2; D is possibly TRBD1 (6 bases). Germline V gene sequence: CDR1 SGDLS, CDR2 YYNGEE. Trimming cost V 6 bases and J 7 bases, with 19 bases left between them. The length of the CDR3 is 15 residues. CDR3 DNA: TGTGCCAGCACTGAGGGGAACACAGGGATCGGGGAGCTGTTTTTT. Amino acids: CASTEGNTGIGELFF.

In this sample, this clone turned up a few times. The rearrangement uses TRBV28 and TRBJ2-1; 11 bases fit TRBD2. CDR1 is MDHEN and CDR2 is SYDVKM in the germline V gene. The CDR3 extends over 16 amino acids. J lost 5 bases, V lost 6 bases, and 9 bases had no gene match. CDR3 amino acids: CASSRSGRAWDNEQFF. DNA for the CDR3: TGTGCCAGCAGCCGTAGCGGGAGGGCCTGGGACAATGAGCAGTTCTTC.